This TCR beta chain originates from a study of T-cell reconstitution after alpha-beta-depleted transplantation in children. Findings and caveats of the study: Certain patients had high TCRbeta diversity at day 60, and it came from recipient T cells and thymic progenitors that survived. Several hundred expanded graft clones reportedly supplied alpha-beta T cells about two months after transplant.

V lost 0 bases, J lost 6 bases, and 12 bases lay in between. CDR1 LGHNA and CDR2 YSLEER come from the germline V gene. The CDR3 runs to 15 residues. This clonotype was seen many times. Antigen: not known. Using unique molecular identifiers, the investigators prepared the TCRbeta library. MiXCR was run by TCRdb on the PCR reads, yielding one entry per CDR3 protein. The sample has approximately 150,000 distinct CDR3 sequences, about 8.8% seen once. This sequence joins TRBV4-3 and TRBJ2-1; D unresolved. The input for sequencing was PBMCs, mostly from graft donor cells, taken 180 days after TCRalphabeta/CD19-depleted stem cell transplant. The receptor's source is a female patient aged 2-9 years who had a stem cell transplant for congenital amegakaryocytic thrombocytopenia, so the T cells may come from the graft donor. CDR3 DNA: TGCGCCAGCAGCCAAGACGTAGGCTGGGTCAATGAGCAGTTCTTC. It encodes CASSQDVGWVNEQFF.